This TCR beta chain was sequenced during a study of blood T cell repertoires in COVID-19. J lost 4 bases, V lost 9 bases, and 10 bases had no gene match. Germline V gene sequence: CDR1 SGHNT, CDR2 YYREEE (reference sequence). The CDR3 totals 15 residues. TCRdb's copy holds only in-frame clones and misses some; the assay was immunoSEQ multiplex PCR. The sample contains 85,000 to 90,000 clones, around 87% of which appear only once. The receptor was isolated from a human donor in a cohort sampled during active COVID-19. The chain couples TRBV5-4 to TRBJ2-7, with 13 positions matching TRBD2. Sequencing used peripheral blood. CDR3 nucleotides: TGTGCCACGCAACCTGGGACTAGCGGGACTTACGAGCAGTACTTC. This sequence encodes CATQPGTSGTYEQYF. Using reference TRBV5-4 and TRBJ2-7 for the parts outside the CDR3, the full variable domain is ETGVTQSPTHLIKTRGQQVTLRCSSQSGHNTVSWYQQALGQGPQFIFQYYREEENGRGNFPPRFSGLQFPNYSSELNVNALELDDSALYLCATQPGTSGTYEQYFGPGTRLTVT.